Each of the 10 T cell receptor beta chains below was sequenced from the same sample in a study of regulatory T cells in long-lasting Graves disease. Time point: newly diagnosed GD, antithyroid drugs for less than 3 months. Construction of the TCR library relied on RNA isolated from PBMCs. Construction of the TCR beta libraries employed iRepertoire HTBI primers in conjunction with Arm-PCR of CDR3 regions. Via MiXCR, TCRdb re-called the multiplex PCR reads, giving one row per CDR3 protein. The sample has some 400,000 distinct CDR3 sequences, approximately 15% seen once. These data were also filed under a second study, of T cells in Graves' hyperthyroidism and ophthalmopathy.

Sequences were derived from peripheral blood mononuclear cells (PBMCs), sampled at new diagnosis, from a patient treated with antithyroid drugs. The receptor set was obtained from a woman younger than 45 with Graves disease.

This clonotype was seen ten or more times. This chain links TRBV5-1 with TRBJ2-1, with 15 positions matching TRBD2. There are 19 residues in the CDR3. V gave up 4 bases and J gave up 0 bases; unmatched junction bases: 8. Germline values: CDR1 SGHRS, CDR2 YFSETQ. This CDR3 reads CASSGGLAGGILSYNEQFF. In DNA form, the CDR3 reads TGCGCCAGCAGCGGGGGACTAGCGGGAGGAATACTCTCCTACAATGAGCAGTTCTTC.

This clonotype has a count of ten or more. V usage is TRBV7-6 and J usage is TRBJ2-3, with D possibly being TRBD1 or TRBD2 (5 bases each). This CDR3 contains 16 residues. The V end lost 1 base, the J end lost 0 bases, and 11 bases lay between the germline ends. From germline, CDR1 is SGHVS and CDR2 FNYEAQ. CDR3 coding DNA: TGTGCCAGCAGCTTAGTGACAGCGGATAGCACAGATACGCAGTATTTT. Its protein is CASSLVTADSTDTQYF.

This clonotype was observed once. V gene TRBV19 combines with J gene TRBJ2-4, with 7 bases that match TRBD1. Germline V gene data show CDR1 as LNHDA and CDR2 as SQIVND (reference sequence). CDR3 length equals 16 residues. Germline trimming cut 5 bases from V and 0 bases from J; bases unmatched to any gene: 7. CDR3 in amino acids: CASSQPDRVAKNIQYF. CDR3 DNA sequence: TGTGCCAGTAGTCAACCTGACAGGGTAGCCAAAAACATTCAGTACTTC.

For this clonotype: A far larger clone is one nucleotide away, so this likely arose from a read error. The chain couples TRBV2 to TRBJ2-3, with TRBD2 identical over 11 bases. The assigned J gene may be wrong: the sequence end matches TRBJ2-5 better. The V gene's germline CDR1 is SNHLY and CDR2 FYNNEI. This CDR3 has 16 residues. The CDR3 sequence: CASSEGASGRPAAQYF. The CDR3 nucleotides are TGTGCCAGCAGTGAAGGGGCTAGCGGGAGGCCGGCGGCCCAGTACTTC.

J is TRBJ2-3 and V is TRBV27; 11 bases fit TRBD2. Germline loops: CDR1 MNHEY, CDR2 SMNVEV (reference sequence). CDR3 length: 16 residues. Trimming took 3 bases from V and 6 from J; bases not matched to a gene: 8. The CDR3 DNA reads as TGTGCCAGCAGTTTCCTTAGCGGGAGGGCGGGGGATACGCAGTATTTT. Amino acid sequence: CASSFLSGRAGDTQYF.

V usage is TRBV12-3 or TRBV12-4 and J usage is TRBJ2-1, with TRBD2 matching over 10 bases. This CDR3 has 20 residues. V was clipped by 3 bases and J by 8 bases; unmatched bases: 22. The CDR3, as DNA: TGTGCCAGCAGTTTTGTAACTAGCGGGAAGTTCCGGAAGAGGGCCCATGAGCAGTTCTTC. Amino acids: CASSFVTSGKFRKRAHEQFF.

In this sample, this clonotype turned up many times. The rearrangement joins TRBV4-1 to TRBJ2-7, with D tentatively TRBD1 (5 bases). CDR1 and CDR2 (germline): MGHRA, YSYEKL. CDR3 size: 16 residues. Trimming took off 0 bases at V and 3 bases at J, with 15 bases between the two ends. The CDR3 region has the DNA TGCGCCAGCAGCCAAGACCGCTCGGCAGGGCTCTACGAGCAGTACTTC. This sequence encodes CASSQDRSAGLYEQYF.

This rearrangement joins TRBV9 to TRBJ2-2; 8 bases map to TRBD1. Trimming cost V 6 bases and J 0 bases; bases outside gene matches: 7. The CDR3 length is 16 residues. Germline CDR1 and CDR2: SGDLS and YYNGEE. CDR3 in amino acids: CASTGTGGTNTGELFF. The DNA for the CDR3 is TGTGCCAGCACCGGAACAGGGGGAACGAACACCGGGGAGCTGTTTTTT.

This clonotype was recorded at least ten times. The genes are TRBV29-1 and TRBJ2-7, with a tentative D call TRBD1 (6 bases). V was cut by 4 bases and J by 1 base, with 11 bases left in between. The CDR3 length is 13 residues. Germline V lookup: CDR1 SQVTM, CDR2 ANQGSEA. DNA for the CDR3: TGCAGCGTTGGGTCAGGGGAATCCTACGAGCAGTACTTC. Translating gives CSVGSGESYEQYF.

This clonotype was found many times. V usage is TRBV5-6 and J usage is TRBJ2-7; 9 nucleotides line up with TRBD2. Germline trimming cut 4 bases from V and 0 bases from J; bases unmatched to any gene: 11. The germline V gene has CDR1 SGHDT and CDR2 YYEEEE. This CDR3 is built from 17 residues. This CDR3 is CASSPLWLAGSSYEQYF. The DNA for the CDR3 is TGTGCCAGCAGCCCACTGTGGCTAGCGGGAAGCTCCTACGAGCAGTACTTC.